Listed below are T cell receptor beta chains from one sample, sequenced in a study of blood T cell repertoires in COVID-19. Profiled with immunoSEQ multiplex PCR; TCRdb holds only in-frame clones, not every one. Here the sample spans around 65,000 clones, roughly three quarters being singletons. Sequenced input: peripheral blood. Receptors originate from a woman aged 80 or older with active or convalescent COVID-19. Each CDR3 is given with its conserved first and last residue. The D gene is left open where the match is weak. The size entry is marked missing in some rows and otherwise reads once, few, many or a size class.

V	D	size	J	DNA	CDR3
TRBV9	NA	NA	TRBJ1-2	TGTGCCAGCAGCGTAGGGACAGCAAATAACTATGGCTACACCTTC	CASSVGTANNYGYTF
TRBV3-1/TRBV3-2	NA	NA	TRBJ1-6	TGTGCCAGCAGCCAAGTAGGGCAGGGTGGTTCACCCCTCCACTTT	CASSQVGQGGSPLHF
TRBV7-3	NA	NA	TRBJ2-7	TGTGCCAGCAGCCCCGGGAGTGGACGCCTAAAGGACGAGCAGTACTTC	CASSPGSGRLKDEQYF
TRBV9	NA	NA	TRBJ2-7	TGTGCCAGCAGCGTAGTGCCCGAAAGCCACGAGCAGTACTTC	CASSVVPESHEQYF
TRBV6-5	NA	NA	TRBJ1-2	TGTGCCAGCAGTTGGGGAGGGAATGGCTACACCTTC	CASSWGGNGYTF
TRBV9	NA	NA	TRBJ2-5	TGTGCCAGCAGCGTGATCGAGGGGGTACTAGAGACCCAGTACTTC	CASSVIEGVLETQYF
TRBV6-2/TRBV6-3	NA	NA	TRBJ1-6	TGTGCCAGCAGTTCTAGGTGGGAGAATTCACCCCTCCACTTT	CASSSRWENSPLHF
TRBV9	TRBD1	few	TRBJ2-6	TGTGCCAGCAGCGTTCGGACAGGGGGCTCTGGGGCCAACGTCCTGACTTTC	CASSVRTGGSGANVLTF
TRBV5-8	NA	NA	TRBJ1-2	TGTGCCAGCAGCTTGGCAGGGGTACAAGGCTACACCTTC	CASSLAGVQGYTF
TRBV4-1	TRBD1	NA	TRBJ1-5	TGCGCCAGCAGCCACCCCAAGGACAGGGGGCAGCCCCAGCATTTT	CASSHPKDRGQPQHF
TRBV19	TRBD1	NA	TRBJ2-5	TGTGCCAGTAGCCAGGACAGGGAAGAGACCCAGTACTTC	CASSQDREETQYF
TRBV27	TRBD1	NA	TRBJ2-5	TGTGCCAGCAGTTTATCGACAGGGCGAGAGACCCAGTACTTC	CASSLSTGRETQYF
TRBV2	NA	NA	TRBJ1-2	TGTGCCAGCTCTAGAGCTAACTATGGCTACACCTTC	CASSRANYGYTF
TRBV7-9	NA	NA	TRBJ2-3	TGTGCCAGCAGCTTAGACCTAGCTGGGGCAGATACGCAGTATTTT	CASSLDLAGADTQYF
TRBV6-6	NA	few	TRBJ1-1	TGTGCCAGCAGTTACTCGAATGGGCTGGCTGAAGCTTTCTTT	CASSYSNGLAEAFF
TRBV7-9	TRBD1	NA	TRBJ1-1	TGTGCCAGCAGCTTAGGACTCGAGGGGGCGTTAGAAGCTTTCTTT	CASSLGLEGALEAFF
TRBV9	NA	NA	TRBJ2-2	TGTGCCAGCAGCGTAGTTGCGGGGAACACCGGGGAGCTGTTTTTT	CASSVVAGNTGELFF
TRBV2	NA	NA	TRBJ1-1	TGTGCCGGGTCAGCATCGCGGGTATCGGTCGGGACTGAAGCTTTCTTT	CAGSASRVSVGTEAFF
TRBV6-2/TRBV6-3	TRBD1	NA	TRBJ1-5	TGTGCCAGCAGTTACTCTACAGGGGCTCAGCCCCAGCATTTT	CASSYSTGAQPQHF
TRBV6-5	NA	NA	TRBJ2-6	TGTGCCAGCATGAGGGCCTACTCTGGGGCCAACGTCCTGACTTTC	CASMRAYSGANVLTF
TRBV5-1	TRBD1	NA	TRBJ1-1	TGCGCCAGCAGCCGGTGGACAGGGAACACTGAAGCTTTCTTT	CASSRWTGNTEAFF
TRBV5-1	TRBD1	NA	TRBJ1-1	TGCGCCAGCAGCTTGAGGACAGGGGGCCCTGAAGCTTTCTTT	CASSLRTGGPEAFF
TRBV15	TRBD2	NA	TRBJ2-3	TGTGCCACCAGCAGAGGTGGACTAGCGGGGTGGGGGAATACGCAGTATTTT	CATSRGGLAGWGNTQYF
TRBV6-5	NA	NA	TRBJ2-1	TGTGCCAGCAGTTACCGGACAGTCCGTGACAACAATGAGCAGTTCTTC	CASSYRTVRDNNEQFF
TRBV6-5	NA	NA	TRBJ2-7	TGTGCCAGCAACAGGAGGGGTTACGAGCAGTACTTC	CASNRRGYEQYF
TRBV5-8	NA	NA	TRBJ1-3	TGTGCCAGCAGCTCCTACGCCGGGAGAGGAAACACCATATATTTT	CASSSYAGRGNTIYF
TRBV5-4	TRBD2	NA	TRBJ2-1	TGTGCCAGCAGCTCGGGACTAGCGGGGCTTAACAATGAGCAGTTCTTC	CASSSGLAGLNNEQFF